This paragraph covers one TCR beta chain sequence. Each CDR3 protein is one row after TCRdb ran MiXCR on the RT-PCR reads. The sample has 800,000 or so distinct CDR3 sequences; 21% are singletons. The data originate from a study of response to subunit inactivated influenza vaccine. CDR1 is SGDLS and CDR2 is YYNGEE in the germline V gene. V shed 3 bases and J shed 2 bases, with 20 bases lying between them. The CDR3 covers 17 residues. The genes are TRBV9 and TRBJ1-2, with D tentatively TRBD1 (5 bases). The sequencing used PBMCs from blood, collected 4 to 6 days after vaccination. This clonotype was obtained from a man aged 50 to 60 who received an inactivated influenza vaccine. CDR3 sequence (DNA): TGTGCCAGCAGCGGATACACATTAGGGACCTTAAACTATGGCTACACCTTC. Translated, it gives CASSGYTLGTLNYGYTF.